Sequencing of this TCR beta chain was carried out in a study of T-cell reconstitution after alpha-beta-depleted transplantation in children. This clonotype has a handful of counts. Library preparation (for TCRbeta) was performed with unique molecular identifiers. TCRdb re-called the PCR reads with MiXCR, one entry per CDR3 protein. The data contain around 380,000 distinct CDR3 sequences, roughly a tenth of them seen just once; the ten biggest clones take up roughly 5%. Germline CDR1 SGDLS, CDR2 YYNGEE. The germline V and J ends were trimmed by 3 bases and 0 bases, with 9 bases remaining between them. The CDR3 runs to 14 residues.

The specimen comprised PBMCs from the stem cell graft donor, sampled from the stem cell graft. The TCR sequence derives from a human donor who donated a stem cell graft to a child with acute myeloid leukemia. The chain is built from TRBV9 and TRBJ1-1; no reliable D call. In DNA form, the CDR3 reads TGTGCCAGCAGCGCTAGGGTACTGAACACTGAAGCTTTCTTT. It yields the protein CASSARVLNTEAFF.